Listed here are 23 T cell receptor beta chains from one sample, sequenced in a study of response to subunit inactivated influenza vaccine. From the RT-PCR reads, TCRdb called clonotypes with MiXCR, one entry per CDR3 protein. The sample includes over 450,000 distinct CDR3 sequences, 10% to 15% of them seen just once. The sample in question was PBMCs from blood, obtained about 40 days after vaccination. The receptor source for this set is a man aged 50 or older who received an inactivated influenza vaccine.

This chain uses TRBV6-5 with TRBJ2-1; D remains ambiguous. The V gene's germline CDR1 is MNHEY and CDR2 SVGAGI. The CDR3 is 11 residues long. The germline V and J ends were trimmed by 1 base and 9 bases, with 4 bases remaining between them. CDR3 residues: CASSYLREQFF. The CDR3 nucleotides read TGTGCCAGCAGTTACTTACGTGAGCAGTTCTTC.

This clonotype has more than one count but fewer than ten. CDR3 region: CAISESFPAGVGDTQYF. The CDR3 coding sequence is TGTGCCATCAGTGAGTCCTTTCCAGCGGGAGTAGGAGATACGCAGTATTTT. This chain links TRBV10-3 with TRBJ2-3; 8 nucleotides match TRBD2. Germline values: CDR1 ENHRY, CDR2 SYGVKD. There are 17 residues in the CDR3. V was clipped by 0 bases and J by 5 bases; unmatched bases: 10.

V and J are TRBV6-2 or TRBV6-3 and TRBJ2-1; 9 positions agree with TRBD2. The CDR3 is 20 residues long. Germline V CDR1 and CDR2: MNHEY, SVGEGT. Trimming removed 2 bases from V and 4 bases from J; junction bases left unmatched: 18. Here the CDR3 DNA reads TGTGCCAGCAGTTACCTCATCTCAGGGTTAGCGGGGGCCGAGTACAATGAGCAGTTCTTC. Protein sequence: CASSYLISGLAGAEYNEQFF.

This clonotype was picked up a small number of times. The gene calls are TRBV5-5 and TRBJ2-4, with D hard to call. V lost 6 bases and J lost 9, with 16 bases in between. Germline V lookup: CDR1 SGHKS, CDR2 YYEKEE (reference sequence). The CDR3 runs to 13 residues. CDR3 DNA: TGTGCCAGCAACCTCGATGAGTGGGGCATTCAGTACTTC. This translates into CASNLDEWGIQYF. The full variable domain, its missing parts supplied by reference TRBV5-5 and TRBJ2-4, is DAGVTQSPTHLIKTRGQQVTLRCSPISGHKSVSWYQQVLGQGPQFIFQYYEKEERGRGNFPDRFSARQFPNYSSELNVNALLLGDSALYLCASNLDEWGIQYFGAGTRLSVL.

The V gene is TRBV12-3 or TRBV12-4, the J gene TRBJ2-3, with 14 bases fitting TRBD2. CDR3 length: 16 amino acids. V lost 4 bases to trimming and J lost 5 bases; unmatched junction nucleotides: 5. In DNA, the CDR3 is TGTGCCAGCAGTTCCGGACTAGCGGGGGGTATAGATACGCAGTATTTT. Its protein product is CASSSGLAGGIDTQYF.

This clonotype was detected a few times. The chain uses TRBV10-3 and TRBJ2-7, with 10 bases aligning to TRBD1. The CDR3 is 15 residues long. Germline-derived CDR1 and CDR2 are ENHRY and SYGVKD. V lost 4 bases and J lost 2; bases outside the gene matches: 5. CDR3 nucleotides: TGTGCCATCAGTGGATGGACAGGGGGAACCTACGAGCAGTACTTC. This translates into CAISGWTGGTYEQYF.

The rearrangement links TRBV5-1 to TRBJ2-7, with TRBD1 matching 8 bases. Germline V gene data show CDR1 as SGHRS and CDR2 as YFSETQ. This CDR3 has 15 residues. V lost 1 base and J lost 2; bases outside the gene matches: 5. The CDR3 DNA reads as TGCGCCAGCAGCTTGCGGGTGACAGGGGCCTACGAGCAGTACTTC. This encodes CASSLRVTGAYEQYF.

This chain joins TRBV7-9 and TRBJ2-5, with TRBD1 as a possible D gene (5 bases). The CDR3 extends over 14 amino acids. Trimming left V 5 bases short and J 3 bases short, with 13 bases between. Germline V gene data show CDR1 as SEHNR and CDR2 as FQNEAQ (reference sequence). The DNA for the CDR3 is TGTGCCAGCAGCCCAGGTGGGGCGGAAGAGACCCAGTACTTC. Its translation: CASSPGGAEETQYF.

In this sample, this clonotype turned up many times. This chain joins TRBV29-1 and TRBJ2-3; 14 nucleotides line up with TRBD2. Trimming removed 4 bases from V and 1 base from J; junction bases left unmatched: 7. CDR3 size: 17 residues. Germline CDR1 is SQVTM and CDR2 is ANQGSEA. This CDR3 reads CSVGGLAGGGRTDTQYF. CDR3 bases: TGCAGCGTTGGAGGACTAGCGGGAGGAGGACGCACAGATACGCAGTATTTT.

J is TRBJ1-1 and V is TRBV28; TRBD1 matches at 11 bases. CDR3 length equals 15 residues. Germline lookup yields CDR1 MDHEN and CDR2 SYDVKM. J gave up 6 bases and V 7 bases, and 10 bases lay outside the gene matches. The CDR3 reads CASTGQGVRVAEAFF. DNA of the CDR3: TGTGCCAGCACGGGACAGGGGGTTCGGGTGGCTGAAGCTTTCTTT.

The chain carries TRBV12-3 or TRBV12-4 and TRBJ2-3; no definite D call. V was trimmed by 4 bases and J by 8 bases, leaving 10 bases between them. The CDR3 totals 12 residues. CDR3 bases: TGTGCCAGCAGTTCGAACCCGGGTACGCAGTATTTT. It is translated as CASSSNPGTQYF.

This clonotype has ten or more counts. In DNA form, the CDR3 reads TGTGCCAGCAGTTTAACGGGCCAGGGGGCGGTTGGCTACACCTTC. Translating gives CASSLTGQGAVGYTF. The V and J genes are TRBV12-3 or TRBV12-4 and TRBJ1-2; 8 positions match TRBD1. Trimming took 2 bases from V and 7 from J; bases not matched to a gene: 9. CDR3 length: 15 amino acids.

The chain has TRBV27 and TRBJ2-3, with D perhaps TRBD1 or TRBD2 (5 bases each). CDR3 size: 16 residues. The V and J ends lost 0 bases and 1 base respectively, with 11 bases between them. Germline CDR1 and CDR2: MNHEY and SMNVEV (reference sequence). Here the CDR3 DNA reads TGTGCCAGCAGTTTATCGAGGGGATGGGGCACAGATACGCAGTATTTT. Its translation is CASSLSRGWGTDTQYF.

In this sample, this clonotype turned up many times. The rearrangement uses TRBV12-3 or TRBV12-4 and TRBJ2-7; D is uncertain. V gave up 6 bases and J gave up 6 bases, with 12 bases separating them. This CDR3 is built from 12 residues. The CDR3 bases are TGTGCCAGCAGCTATATAATTGGCGAGCAGTACTTC. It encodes CASSYIIGEQYF.

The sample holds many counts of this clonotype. The CDR3 DNA reads TGTGCCAGCAGTTTACTCGGGGCTAACTATGGCTACACCTTC. Its protein is CASSLLGANYGYTF. The V gene is TRBV27, the J gene TRBJ1-2; the D is unclear. Germline V CDR1 and CDR2: MNHEY, SMNVEV (reference sequence). The CDR3 has 14 amino acids. Trimming took 2 bases from V and 0 from J, leaving 7 bases between them.

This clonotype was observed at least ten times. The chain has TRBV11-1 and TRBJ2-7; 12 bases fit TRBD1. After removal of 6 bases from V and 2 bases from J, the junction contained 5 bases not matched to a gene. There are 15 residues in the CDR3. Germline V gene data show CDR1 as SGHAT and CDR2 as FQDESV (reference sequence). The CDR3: CASRPGQGATYEQYF. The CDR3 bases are TGTGCCAGCAGACCGGGACAGGGGGCGACCTACGAGCAGTACTTC.

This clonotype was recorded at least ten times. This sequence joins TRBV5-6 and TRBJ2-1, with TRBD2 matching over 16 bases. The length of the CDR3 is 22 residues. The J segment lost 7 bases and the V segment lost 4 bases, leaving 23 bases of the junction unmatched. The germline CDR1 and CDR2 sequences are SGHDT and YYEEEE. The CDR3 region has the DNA TGTGCCAGCAGCCTTATGGGACTAGCGGGAGGGTCCCGGCATTTTGTAGTGAATGAGCAGTTCTTC. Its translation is CASSLMGLAGGSRHFVVNEQFF.

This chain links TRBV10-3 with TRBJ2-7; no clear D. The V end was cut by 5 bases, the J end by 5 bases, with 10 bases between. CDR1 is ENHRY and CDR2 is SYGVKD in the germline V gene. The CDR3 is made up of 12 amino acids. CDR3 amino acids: CAISRDRNEQYF. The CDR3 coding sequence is TGTGCCATCAGTCGCGACCGGAACGAGCAGTACTTC.

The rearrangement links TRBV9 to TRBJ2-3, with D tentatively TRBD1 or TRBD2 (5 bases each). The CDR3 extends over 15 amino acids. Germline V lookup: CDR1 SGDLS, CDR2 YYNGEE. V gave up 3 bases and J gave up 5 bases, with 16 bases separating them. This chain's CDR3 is CASSASEGMRDTQYF. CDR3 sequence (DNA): TGTGCCAGCAGCGCGAGCGAGGGGATGAGAGATACGCAGTATTTT.

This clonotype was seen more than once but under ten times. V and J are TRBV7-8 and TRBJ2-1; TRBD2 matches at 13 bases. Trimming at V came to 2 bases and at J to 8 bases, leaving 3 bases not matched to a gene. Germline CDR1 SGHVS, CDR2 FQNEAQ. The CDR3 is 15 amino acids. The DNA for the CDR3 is TGTGCCAGCAGCTTAAGGACTAGCGGGAGCTATGAGCAGTTCTTC. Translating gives CASSLRTSGSYEQFF.

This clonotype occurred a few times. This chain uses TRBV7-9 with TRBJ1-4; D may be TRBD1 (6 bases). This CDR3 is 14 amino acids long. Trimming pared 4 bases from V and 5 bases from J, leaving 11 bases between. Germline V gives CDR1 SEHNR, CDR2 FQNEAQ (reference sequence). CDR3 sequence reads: CASSSGASNEKLFF. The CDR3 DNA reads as TGTGCCAGCAGCTCGGGGGCGTCGAATGAAAAACTGTTTTTT. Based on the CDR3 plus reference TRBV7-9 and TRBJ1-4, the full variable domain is DTGVSQNPRHKITKRGQNVTFRCDPISEHNRLYWYRQTLGQGPEFLTYFQNEAQLEKSRLLSDRFSAERPKGSFSTLEIQRTEQGDSAMYLCASSSGASNEKLFFGSGTQLSVL.

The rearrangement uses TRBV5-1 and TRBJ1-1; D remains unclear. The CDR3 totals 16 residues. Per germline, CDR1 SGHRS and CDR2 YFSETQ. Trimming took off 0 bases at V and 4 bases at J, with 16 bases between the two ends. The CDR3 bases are TGCGCCAGCAGCTTGGACAGTTATCTCTTGCCCACTGAAGCTTTCTTT. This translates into CASSLDSYLLPTEAFF.

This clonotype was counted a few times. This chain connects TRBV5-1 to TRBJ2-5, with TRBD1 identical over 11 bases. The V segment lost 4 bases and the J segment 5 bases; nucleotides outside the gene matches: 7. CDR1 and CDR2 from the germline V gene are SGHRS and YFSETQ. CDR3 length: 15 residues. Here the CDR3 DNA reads TGCGCCAGCAGCCCCGGACAGGGGGCATGGGAGACCCAGTACTTC. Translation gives CASSPGQGAWETQYF.